This T cell receptor (beta chain) appears in the sequencing data of a study of CD8 T cells in Susac syndrome (dated by TCRdb to about 2019). A note on the overall study: Repertoire sequencing was used to test whether CD8+ T cell activation and differentiation in Susac syndrome was antigen driven.

As to this clonotype: The target of this receptor is not known. Base qualities are missing; no much larger clone stands one base away.

Peripheral blood CD8+ and CD4+ T cells from healthy donors, Susac syndrome patients and multiple sclerosis patients were profiled by high-throughput TCR beta sequencing. Healthy donors were age- and sex-matched controls. Bulk CD8+ and CD4+ T cells were purified by magnetic negative isolation, while CD8+ TEMRA cells were enriched using FACS. Blood was collected in EDTA tubes and processed within 24 hours, with PBMCs isolated through density gradient centrifugation. PBMCs intended for TCR sequencing were cryopreserved in liquid nitrogen and thawed later in a water bath at 37 degrees C. Purity of sorted or isolated CD4+, CD8+ and CD8+ TEMRA cells was at least 90%. RNA was extracted with the RNeasy kit and about 0.5 to 1 ug was reverse transcribed using random hexamers. The immunoSEQ multiplex PCR assay, which covers 54 Vbeta and 13 Jbeta segments, was used to amplify TCR beta CDR3 regions. PCR amplification bias was corrected by using a synthetic template baseline for primer optimization and computational correction. As for how the authors treated the data: Only productive sequences were kept, with reads annotated to V, D and J genes according to IMGT and analyzed in immunoSEQ Analyzer. Clonality was computed as one minus Shannon entropy normalized by log2 of the number of productive unique sequences. For each patient and control, public and private clones were evaluated among the 100 most prevalent clones. A clone was defined as Susac-specific if it was absent from the healthy and MS cohorts, from some 1,100 published viral clones and from other ImmuneACCESS disease sequences. Clones were called with MiXCR by TCRdb after fastp trimmed the public reads at Q25, and only in-frame beta chains were retained. Every entry covers one CDR3 protein and lists the most common genes and DNA from its rows. The V and J calls and clone size come from TCRdb's table, not from the authors' own analysis. The sample has approximately 190,000 distinct CDR3 sequences on record, roughly 92% of them singletons. The ten largest clones add up to 0.1% of the sample.

From the cysteine through the phenylalanine, the CDR3 covers 14 amino acids. The DNA shown is the 42-base CDR3, in frame from base 1. The CDR1 and CDR2 encoded by the germline V gene are LGHNA and YSLEER. The trim is 1 base for V and 2 bases for J, with a gap of 8 bases between the germline ends. What the study reported, not specific to this receptor: The number of individuals in the TCR sequencing and HLA analysis was acknowledged as relatively small.

The chain uses TRBV4-3 and TRBJ1-2, with no reliable assignment of the D segment. The TCR sequence derives from a human donor in good health. Sequencing was carried out using CD4+ T cells from PBMCs. The DNA reads as follows: TGCGCCAGCAGCCAAGTGAACGGGAACTATGGCTACACCTTC. Translated, this is CASSQVNGNYGYTF.